Listed below are T cell receptor beta chains from one sample, sequenced in a study of blood T cell repertoires in COVID-19. Only in-frame clones appear in the TCRdb table, and some are missing; sequencing was by immunoSEQ multiplex PCR. The table records about 280,000 clones, approximately 80% of them present only once. Sample: PBMCs or T cells enriched from blood (not recorded which). These receptors came from a middle-aged man who had been exposed to COVID-19. Both conserved end residues are part of each CDR3. Fields, in order: CDR3 protein, CDR3 DNA, clone size, V gene, D gene, J gene. The D gene is left open where the match is weak. A clone size is listed for some rows: how often the clone was seen (once, few, many), or a class if it is expanded.

cdr3_aa: CSASQTYEQYF
cdr3_nt: TGCAGTGCTAGCCAGACCTACGAGCAGTACTTC
clone_size: NA
v_call: TRBV20-1
d_call: NA
j_call: TRBJ2-7

cdr3_aa: CASSPDRSLGLHYGYTF
cdr3_nt: TGCGCCAGCAGCCCCGACAGGTCTCTGGGGCTACACTATGGCTACACCTTC
clone_size: NA
v_call: TRBV5-1
d_call: NA
j_call: TRBJ1-2

cdr3_aa: CASSPGMGSEAFF
cdr3_nt: TGTGCCAGCAGCCCAGGGATGGGATCTGAAGCTTTCTTT
clone_size: NA
v_call: TRBV6-4
d_call: NA
j_call: TRBJ1-1

cdr3_aa: CATSDSNSNEQFF
cdr3_nt: TGTGCCACCAGTGATTCAAATAGCAATGAGCAGTTCTTC
clone_size: few
v_call: TRBV24-1
d_call: NA
j_call: TRBJ2-1

cdr3_aa: CASSSGQGWEKLFF
cdr3_nt: TGTGCCAGCAGCTCTGGACAGGGATGGGAAAAACTGTTTTTT
clone_size: NA
v_call: TRBV7-9
d_call: TRBD1
j_call: TRBJ1-4

cdr3_aa: CASSLGGTARETQYF
cdr3_nt: TGTGCCAGCAGCTTAGGGGGGACAGCCAGAGAGACCCAGTACTTC
clone_size: NA
v_call: TRBV7-8
d_call: TRBD1
j_call: TRBJ2-5

cdr3_aa: CAWRPYTDTQYF
cdr3_nt: TGTGCCTGGAGGCCCTATACAGATACGCAGTATTTT
clone_size: once
v_call: TRBV30
d_call: NA
j_call: TRBJ2-3

cdr3_aa: CASSEMWPNTGELFF
cdr3_nt: TGTGCCAGCAGTGAAATGTGGCCGAACACCGGGGAGCTGTTTTTT
clone_size: NA
v_call: TRBV6-1
d_call: NA
j_call: TRBJ2-2

cdr3_aa: CASIGDRNTEAFF
cdr3_nt: TGTGCCAGTATAGGGGACAGGAACACTGAAGCTTTCTTT
clone_size: few
v_call: TRBV19
d_call: TRBD1
j_call: TRBJ1-1

cdr3_aa: CASSILAGGLRGEQFF
cdr3_nt: TGTGCCAGTAGTATTCTAGCGGGAGGGCTCAGGGGTGAGCAGTTCTTC
clone_size: NA
v_call: TRBV19
d_call: TRBD2
j_call: TRBJ2-1

cdr3_aa: CASSLDHGRGEQFF
cdr3_nt: TGTGCCAGCAGCTTAGATCATGGTAGGGGTGAGCAGTTCTTC
clone_size: NA
v_call: TRBV11-2
d_call: NA
j_call: TRBJ2-1

cdr3_aa: CASSTAAPTGYTF
cdr3_nt: TGTGCCAGCAGTACTGCGGCCCCTACCGGTTATACCTTC
clone_size: NA
v_call: TRBV5-6
d_call: NA
j_call: TRBJ1-2

cdr3_aa: CATRDSDQPQHF
cdr3_nt: TGTGCCACACGGGATTCAGATCAGCCCCAGCATTTT
clone_size: many
v_call: TRBV10-3
d_call: NA
j_call: TRBJ1-5

cdr3_aa: CASSRGTEAFF
cdr3_nt: TGCGCCAGCAGCCGCGGTACTGAAGCTTTCTTT
clone_size: NA
v_call: TRBV10-1
d_call: NA
j_call: TRBJ1-1

cdr3_aa: CASRPQRDSYEQYF
cdr3_nt: TGTGCCAGCAGACCTCAGCGGGACTCTTACGAGCAGTACTTC
clone_size: NA
v_call: TRBV6-5
d_call: TRBD2
j_call: TRBJ2-7

cdr3_aa: CASSPWTGEGGYTF
cdr3_nt: TGTGCCAGCTCACCTTGGACAGGGGAGGGAGGCTACACCTTC
clone_size: few
v_call: TRBV18
d_call: TRBD1
j_call: TRBJ1-2

cdr3_aa: CASSQELGELFF
cdr3_nt: TGTGCCAGCAGCCAAGAACTCGGGGAGCTGTTTTTT
clone_size: NA
v_call: TRBV3-1/TRBV3-2
d_call: NA
j_call: TRBJ2-2

cdr3_aa: CASSSPPWEPDTQYF
cdr3_nt: TGTGCCAGCAGCTCCCCTCCGTGGGAGCCAGATACGCAGTATTTT
clone_size: NA
v_call: TRBV6-5
d_call: NA
j_call: TRBJ2-3

cdr3_aa: CASSTTSEGRSDTQYF
cdr3_nt: TGTGCCAGCAGCACGACTAGCGAGGGTCGTTCAGATACGCAGTATTTT
clone_size: NA
v_call: TRBV5-6
d_call: TRBD2
j_call: TRBJ2-3

cdr3_aa: CSVYRVGEQYF
cdr3_nt: TGCAGCGTGTATCGGGTAGGAGAGCAGTACTTC
clone_size: NA
v_call: TRBV20-1
d_call: NA
j_call: TRBJ2-7

cdr3_aa: CASSQEAVTNTEAFF
cdr3_nt: TGTGCCAGCAGCCAAGAGGCAGTAACGAACACTGAAGCTTTCTTT
clone_size: many
v_call: TRBV4-2
d_call: NA
j_call: TRBJ1-1

cdr3_aa: CASSQRSDYGYTF
cdr3_nt: TGTGCCAGCTCCCAGCGCAGTGACTATGGCTACACCTTC
clone_size: NA
v_call: TRBV18
d_call: NA
j_call: TRBJ1-2

cdr3_aa: CASSLGQATGELFF
cdr3_nt: TGTGCCAGCTCACTAGGACAGGCCACCGGGGAGCTGTTTTTT
clone_size: NA
v_call: TRBV18
d_call: TRBD1
j_call: TRBJ2-2

cdr3_aa: CASRRDSRETQYF
cdr3_nt: TGTGCCAGCAGGCGGGACAGCCGAGAGACCCAGTACTTC
clone_size: once
v_call: TRBV6-5
d_call: NA
j_call: TRBJ2-5

cdr3_aa: CASSYYRLNYGYTF
cdr3_nt: TGTGCCAGCAGCTACTACAGGTTAAACTATGGCTACACCTTC
clone_size: NA
v_call: TRBV7-9
d_call: NA
j_call: TRBJ1-2

cdr3_aa: CAWGVAQYNYNEQFF
cdr3_nt: TGTGCCTGGGGGGTAGCGCAGTACAACTACAATGAGCAGTTCTTC
clone_size: NA
v_call: TRBV30
d_call: NA
j_call: TRBJ2-1

cdr3_aa: CASSFDSSGNTF
cdr3_nt: TGTGCCAGCAGCTTTGACAGTTCTGGCAACACCTTC
clone_size: NA
v_call: TRBV5-4
d_call: NA
j_call: TRBJ1-2

cdr3_aa: CSAVVQGGYEQYF
cdr3_nt: TGCAGCGCTGTCGTACAGGGTGGGTACGAGCAGTACTTC
clone_size: NA
v_call: TRBV29-1
d_call: NA
j_call: TRBJ2-7

cdr3_aa: CASTQNTEAFF
cdr3_nt: TGTGCCAGCACCCAAAACACTGAAGCTTTCTTT
clone_size: NA
v_call: TRBV28
d_call: NA
j_call: TRBJ1-1

cdr3_aa: CATGRGTDTQYF
cdr3_nt: TGTGCCACCGGGAGGGGCACAGATACGCAGTATTTT
clone_size: NA
v_call: TRBV12-3/TRBV12-4
d_call: TRBD2
j_call: TRBJ2-3

cdr3_aa: CASSHRVSYEQYF
cdr3_nt: TGTGCCAGCAGTCACAGGGTCTCCTACGAGCAGTACTTC
clone_size: once
v_call: TRBV27
d_call: NA
j_call: TRBJ2-7

cdr3_aa: CASTARVGGPNEQFF
cdr3_nt: TGTGCCAGCACCGCTAGGGTGGGAGGCCCCAATGAGCAGTTCTTC
clone_size: once
v_call: TRBV7-3
d_call: NA
j_call: TRBJ2-1

cdr3_aa: CASSSSGQAYEQYF
cdr3_nt: TGTGCCAGCAGTTCATCGGGACAGGCATACGAGCAGTACTTC
clone_size: NA
v_call: TRBV7-9
d_call: TRBD1
j_call: TRBJ2-7

cdr3_aa: CASGLIRGSGNQPQHF
cdr3_nt: TGTGCTAGTGGTTTGATCCGGGGATCGGGCAATCAGCCCCAGCATTTT
clone_size: once
v_call: TRBV12-5
d_call: NA
j_call: TRBJ1-5

cdr3_aa: CALGAGYEQYF
cdr3_nt: TGTGCCCTAGGAGCGGGTTACGAGCAGTACTTC
clone_size: NA
v_call: TRBV30
d_call: NA
j_call: TRBJ2-7

cdr3_aa: CASSISGLNTEAFF
cdr3_nt: TGTGCCAGTAGTATCTCAGGGTTGAACACTGAAGCTTTCTTT
clone_size: NA
v_call: TRBV19
d_call: NA
j_call: TRBJ1-1

cdr3_aa: CASSTGTLGTLEQFF
cdr3_nt: TGTGCCAGCAGCACGGGGACTCTCGGGACCCTTGAGCAGTTCTTC
clone_size: NA
v_call: TRBV5-8
d_call: NA
j_call: TRBJ2-1

cdr3_aa: CASSTGWISFNEQFF
cdr3_nt: TGTGCCAGCAGTACAGGTTGGATTTCATTCAATGAGCAGTTCTTC
clone_size: NA
v_call: TRBV25-1
d_call: NA
j_call: TRBJ2-1

cdr3_aa: CAWLGQGHYNSPLHF
cdr3_nt: TGTGCCTGGCTCGGACAGGGCCACTATAATTCACCCCTCCACTTT
clone_size: NA
v_call: TRBV30
d_call: TRBD1
j_call: TRBJ1-6

cdr3_aa: CASSYQLAVQETQYF
cdr3_nt: TGCGCCAGCAGCTATCAACTAGCGGTCCAAGAGACCCAGTACTTC
clone_size: NA
v_call: TRBV5-1
d_call: TRBD2
j_call: TRBJ2-5

cdr3_aa: CASSLGLAGPYNEQFF
cdr3_nt: TGTGCTAGCAGCTTAGGACTAGCGGGACCCTACAATGAGCAGTTCTTC
clone_size: few
v_call: TRBV7-7
d_call: TRBD2
j_call: TRBJ2-1

cdr3_aa: CASSSTSAGANVLTF
cdr3_nt: TGTGCCAGCAGCAGCACTAGTGCTGGGGCCAACGTCCTGACTTTC
clone_size: NA
v_call: TRBV3-1/TRBV3-2
d_call: NA
j_call: TRBJ2-6

cdr3_aa: CASSSTMDNSPLHF
cdr3_nt: TGCGCCAGCAGCTCGACTATGGATAATTCACCCCTCCACTTT
clone_size: NA
v_call: TRBV5-1
d_call: NA
j_call: TRBJ1-6

cdr3_aa: CASSSSFRRDTQYF
cdr3_nt: TGTGCCAGCAGCTCCAGTTTTAGGAGAGATACGCAGTATTTT
clone_size: NA
v_call: TRBV13
d_call: NA
j_call: TRBJ2-3

cdr3_aa: CASVQREPTDTQYF
cdr3_nt: TGTGCCAGTGTTCAGCGGGAGCCCACAGATACGCAGTATTTT
clone_size: NA
v_call: TRBV12-5
d_call: TRBD2
j_call: TRBJ2-3

cdr3_aa: CASSFTGTGRDEQYF
cdr3_nt: TGTGCCAGTAGTTTTACCGGGACAGGGCGCGACGAGCAGTACTTC
clone_size: NA
v_call: TRBV19
d_call: TRBD1
j_call: TRBJ2-7

cdr3_aa: CASSLGLIAGRSSTDTQYF
cdr3_nt: TGTGCCAGCAGCTTAGGACTCATAGCGGGGAGGTCTAGCACAGATACGCAGTATTTT
clone_size: NA
v_call: TRBV7-9
d_call: TRBD2
j_call: TRBJ2-3

cdr3_aa: CASSLFPGMNTEAFF
cdr3_nt: TGTGCCAGCAGTTTATTTCCAGGTATGAACACTGAAGCTTTCTTT
clone_size: NA
v_call: TRBV27
d_call: NA
j_call: TRBJ1-1

cdr3_aa: CASGSDGYGYTF
cdr3_nt: TGTGCCAGCGGGAGCGACGGCTATGGCTACACCTTC
clone_size: NA
v_call: TRBV3-1/TRBV3-2
d_call: NA
j_call: TRBJ1-2

cdr3_aa: CASSATGFRTGGNEQFF
cdr3_nt: TGCGCCAGCAGCGCAACAGGGTTCCGGACGGGTGGCAATGAGCAGTTCTTC
clone_size: NA
v_call: TRBV5-1
d_call: NA
j_call: TRBJ2-1

cdr3_aa: CASSLEGGWQGAGPNDEQYF
cdr3_nt: TGTGCCAGCAGCTTGGAAGGGGGGTGGCAGGGGGCAGGGCCCAATGATGAGCAGTACTTC
clone_size: NA
v_call: TRBV5-4
d_call: TRBD1
j_call: TRBJ2-7

cdr3_aa: CASSDRDTQETQYF
cdr3_nt: TGCGCCAGCAGTGATAGGGACACACAAGAGACCCAGTACTTC
clone_size: NA
v_call: TRBV10-1
d_call: NA
j_call: TRBJ2-5